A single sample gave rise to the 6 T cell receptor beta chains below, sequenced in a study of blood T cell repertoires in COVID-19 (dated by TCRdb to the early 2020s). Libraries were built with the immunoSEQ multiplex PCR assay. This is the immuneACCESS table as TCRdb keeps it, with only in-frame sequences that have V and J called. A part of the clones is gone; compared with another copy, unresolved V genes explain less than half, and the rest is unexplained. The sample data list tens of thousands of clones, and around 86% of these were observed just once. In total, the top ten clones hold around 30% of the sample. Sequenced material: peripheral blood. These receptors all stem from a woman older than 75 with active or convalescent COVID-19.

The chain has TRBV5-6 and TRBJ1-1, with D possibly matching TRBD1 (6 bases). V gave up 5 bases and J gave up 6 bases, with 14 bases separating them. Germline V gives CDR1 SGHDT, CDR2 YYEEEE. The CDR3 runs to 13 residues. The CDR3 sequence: CASRPTGLPEAFF. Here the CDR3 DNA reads TGTGCCAGCAGACCAACAGGGTTGCCTGAAGCTTTCTTT.

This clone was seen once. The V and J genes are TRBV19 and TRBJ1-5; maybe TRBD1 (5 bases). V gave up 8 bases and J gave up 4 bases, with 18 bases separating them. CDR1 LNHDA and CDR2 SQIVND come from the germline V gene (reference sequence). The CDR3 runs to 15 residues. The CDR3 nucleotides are TGTGCCAGTGCGGAGGGGACCGCTGGGAATCAGCCCCAGCATTTT. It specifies CASAEGTAGNQPQHF.

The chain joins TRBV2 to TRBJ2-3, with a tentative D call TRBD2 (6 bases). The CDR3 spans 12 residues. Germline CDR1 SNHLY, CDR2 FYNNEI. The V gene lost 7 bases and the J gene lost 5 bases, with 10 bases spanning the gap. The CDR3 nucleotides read TGTGCCAGCACCACGGAGGGAGATACGCAGTATTTT. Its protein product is CASTTEGDTQYF. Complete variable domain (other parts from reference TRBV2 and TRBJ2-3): EPEVTQTPSHQVTQMGQEVILRCVPISNHLYFYWYRQILGQKVEFLVSFYNNEISEKSEIFDDQFSVERPDGSNFTLKIRSTKLEDSAMYFCASTTEGDTQYFGPGTRLTVL.

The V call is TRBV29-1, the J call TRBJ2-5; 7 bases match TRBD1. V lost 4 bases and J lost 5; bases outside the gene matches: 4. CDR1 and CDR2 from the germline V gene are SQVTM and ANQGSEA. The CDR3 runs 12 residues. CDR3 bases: TGCAGCGTTGGGACAGGCGACGAGACCCAGTACTTC. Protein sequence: CSVGTGDETQYF.

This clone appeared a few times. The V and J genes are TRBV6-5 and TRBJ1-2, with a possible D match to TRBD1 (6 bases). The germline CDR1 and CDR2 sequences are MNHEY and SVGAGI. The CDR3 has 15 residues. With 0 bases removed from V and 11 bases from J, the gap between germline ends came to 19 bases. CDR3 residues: CASSYSYIERGTYTF. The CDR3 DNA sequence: TGTGCCAGCAGTTACTCGTATATTGAGCGGGGGACATACACCTTC.

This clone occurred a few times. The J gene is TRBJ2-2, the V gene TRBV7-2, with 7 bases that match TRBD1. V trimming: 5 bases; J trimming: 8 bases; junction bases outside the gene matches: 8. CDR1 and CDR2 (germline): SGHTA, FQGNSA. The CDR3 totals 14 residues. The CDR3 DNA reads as TGTGCCAGCAGCAGGGGACAGTTTGATGGGGAGCTGTTTTTT. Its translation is CASSRGQFDGELFF.